These 10 T cell receptor beta chains were sequenced from one sample in a study of T cell responses to AZD1222 COVID-19 vaccine. Using immunoSEQ multiplex PCR, the repertoire was profiled, and TCRdb retains in-frame clones only, with some absent. Among about 110,000 clones listed, approximately 87% were seen once. The specimen comprised peripheral blood, sampled on day 0 of AZD1222 vaccination. These receptors were collected from an adult in good health.

The chain uses TRBV5-1 and TRBJ1-2; 7 nucleotides agree with TRBD1. Per the germline V gene, CDR1 is SGHRS and CDR2 is YFSETQ. This CDR3 has 13 residues. The V gene end was trimmed by 4 bases and the J gene end by 8 bases; junction bases not matched to a gene: 8. The chain's CDR3 is CASSEGQSSGYTF. The CDR3 region has the DNA TGCGCCAGCAGCGAGGGACAGTCGTCAGGCTACACCTTC.

This clone was counted once. The chain combines TRBV3-1 (or the pseudogene TRBV3-2) with TRBJ1-2; 7 nucleotides align to TRBD1. The CDR3 extends over 14 amino acids. V lost 4 bases, J lost 4 bases, and 6 bases stayed unmatched. CDR1 and CDR2 (germline): LGHDT, YNNKEL (reference sequence). The CDR3 loop is CASSREGQSYGYTF. The CDR3 DNA sequence: TGTGCCAGCAGCCGGGAGGGACAGAGCTATGGCTACACCTTC.

The chain has TRBV28 and TRBJ1-2; 7 bases match TRBD1. Germline assignment: CDR1 MDHEN and CDR2 SYDVKM. The CDR3 consists of 14 residues. V was pared by 3 bases and J by 4 bases, with 5 bases of the junction left unmatched. CDR3 sequence reads: CASSFSTGFYGYTF. The CDR3, as DNA: TGTGCCAGCAGTTTCTCGACAGGGTTCTATGGCTACACCTTC.

The V gene is TRBV7-3, the J gene TRBJ2-1; D may correspond to TRBD1 or TRBD2 (5 bases each). V shed 1 base and J shed 5 bases, with 21 bases lying between them. The germline V gene encodes CDR1 SGHTA and CDR2 FQGTGA. This CDR3 has 18 amino acids. The CDR3 sequence is CASSLSRDQKTTNNEQFF. The CDR3 region has the DNA TGTGCCAGCAGCTTAAGCCGGGACCAAAAGACCACTAACAATGAGCAGTTCTTC.

The gene calls are TRBV6-5 and TRBJ1-1; no firm D call. V lost 6 bases, J lost 2 bases, and 7 bases lay in between. Germline CDR1 MNHEY, CDR2 SVGAGI. The CDR3 consists of 12 residues. This chain's CDR3 is CASRRVNTEAFF. The CDR3 region has the DNA TGTGCCAGCAGACGGGTCAACACTGAAGCTTTCTTT.

This sequence joins TRBV4-3 and TRBJ1-2; D not certain. The V end lost 5 bases, the J end lost 4 bases, and 8 bases lay between the germline ends. The germline V gene has CDR1 LGHNA and CDR2 YSLEER. There are 12 residues in the CDR3. Here the CDR3 reads CASSSGSYGYTF. The CDR3 DNA follows: TGCGCCAGCAGCTCGGGAAGCTATGGCTACACCTTC.

The genes are TRBV25-1 and TRBJ1-5; D ambiguous. This CDR3 region has 13 residues. V dropped 6 bases and J dropped 9 bases, with 15 bases sitting between them. The germline V gene encodes CDR1 MGHDK and CDR2 SYGVNS. CDR3 sequence reads: CASRGTSAGPQHF. For the CDR3, the DNA is TGTGCCAGCAGAGGAACATCGGCGGGGCCCCAGCATTTT.

The rearrangement joins TRBV5-1 to TRBJ2-2; D remains ambiguous. Germline CDR1 reads SGHRS; CDR2 reads YFSETQ. The V and J ends lost 4 bases and 8 bases respectively, with 15 bases between them. CDR3 length: 14 residues. The CDR3: CASSPEAFRGELFF. As DNA, the CDR3 is TGCGCCAGCAGCCCCGAGGCTTTTAGAGGGGAGCTGTTTTTT.

V is TRBV10-3 and J is TRBJ1-1; 8 bases align to TRBD1. This CDR3 is 14 amino acids long. The germline gives CDR1 ENHRY, CDR2 SYGVKD. Trimming cost V 6 bases and J 3 bases; bases outside gene matches: 6. The CDR3 region has the DNA TGTGCCATCAGGGCACAGGGGGGAGACACTGAAGCTTTCTTT. This sequence encodes CAIRAQGGDTEAFF.

In this sample, this clone turned up a few times. V gene TRBV19 combines with J gene TRBJ2-2; D may be TRBD1 (5 bases). The CDR3 has 14 amino acids. V lost 5 bases to trimming and J lost 3 bases, with 10 bases between them. CDR1 LNHDA and CDR2 SQIVND come from the germline V gene (reference sequence). In DNA, the CDR3 is TGTGCCAGTAGTTCAGGGCCGTACACCGGGGAGCTGTTTTTT. Protein product: CASSSGPYTGELFF.